This T cell receptor (beta chain) is from a study of blood T cell repertoires in COVID-19. Background on the study: The United States, Italy and Spain were the sources of the acute and convalescent COVID-19 samples. From T cells, B-cell-depleted T cells, or PBMCs came the material, which was cDNA or gDNA.

The ends were cut back, 0 bases at V and 4 bases at J, with 14 bases in the middle. This CDR3 comprises 16 residues. Germline CDR1 LGHNA, CDR2 YSLEER. How the authors handled the data: For nucleated cells, counts were estimated from reference gene primer amplification. Profiled with immunoSEQ multiplex PCR; TCRdb holds only in-frame clones, not every one. From that table come the V and J calls and clone size; the DNA was used to work out D and trimming. The sample records 340,000 or so clones, approximately 86% being singletons. The chain has TRBV4-3 and TRBJ2-3, with D hard to call. What was sequenced was PBMCs or T cells enriched from blood (not recorded which). The TCR originated in a woman in her 40s with acute COVID-19. CDR3 DNA sequence: TGCGCCAGCAGCCAAGATTCAGTTGCCCTCCCAGATACGCAGTATTTT. Translated: CASSQDSVALPDTQYF.